A single sample gave rise to the 32 T cell receptor beta chains below, sequenced in a study of shared clonotypes between healthy human individuals (dated by TCRdb to the early 2020s). CD8 naive samples consisted of CD45RO-negative cells that were positively selected for CCR7, yielding a CD45RA+CCR7+ population without TemRA cells. The library relied on the immunoSEQ multiplex PCR assay. Held by TCRdb, this immuneACCESS table contains in-frame sequences only and omits some clones. Under half of the omission traces to an unresolved V gene where checked; the cause of the rest is unknown. Counted in this sample were around 600,000 clones; 85% to 95% of them appeared once. The ten largest clonotypes hold around 0.12% of the sample. Material: naive CD8+ T cells sorted from blood. The label giving this sample's cell subset or site can be read as: CD45RA+CCR7+. The receptors stem from a woman younger than 45 in good health.

This clone was counted between two and nine times. This same CDR3 is encoded by further DNA sequences in the sample. The V and J genes are TRBV13 and TRBJ1-1; D uncertain. V gave up 0 bases and J gave up 1 base, with 0 bases separating them. From germline, CDR1 is PRHDT and CDR2 FYEKMQ (reference sequence). The CDR3 length is 12 residues. The CDR3 reads CASSLGNTEAFF. The CDR3 DNA reads as TGTGCCAGCAGCTTAGGGAACACTGAAGCTTTCTTT.

This clone was counted once. CDR3 region: CASSLASGLAGVLMREQYF. Written as DNA, the CDR3 is TGTGCCAGCAGTTTAGCCTCCGGACTAGCGGGAGTCTTGATGCGCGAGCAGTACTTC. The chain carries TRBV27 and TRBJ2-7; 13 positions agree with TRBD2. Per the germline V gene, CDR1 is MNHEY and CDR2 is SMNVEV (reference sequence). V lost 2 bases to trimming and J lost 6 bases; unmatched junction nucleotides: 16. The CDR3 has 19 amino acids.

The V gene is TRBV11-2, the J gene TRBJ1-1; D unclear. CDR3 size: 13 residues. V lost 5 bases and J lost 5, with 12 bases in between. Germline V CDR1 and CDR2: SGHAT, FQNNGV. CDR3 coding DNA: TGTGCCAGCAGCCCCCCCCCGGGTACTGAAGCTTTCTTT. As protein: CASSPPPGTEAFF.

A remark on this clone: The same CDR3 can be traced to other DNA sequences in this sample. The chain combines TRBV27 with TRBJ2-1, with TRBD2 matching 7 bases. Germline CDR1 is MNHEY and CDR2 is SMNVEV (reference sequence). Unmatched junction bases numbered 0, after V lost 3 bases and J lost 1 base. The CDR3 is 14 residues long. Written as DNA, the CDR3 is TGTGCCAGCAGTTTGGGAGGGTCCTACAATGAGCAGTTCTTC. Translation: CASSLGGSYNEQFF.

In this sample, this clone turned up once. The chain couples TRBV27 to TRBJ2-1, with TRBD2 as a possible D gene (6 bases). The V and J ends lost 11 bases and 8 bases respectively, with 19 bases between them. The CDR3 is made up of 13 amino acids. Germline-derived CDR1 and CDR2 are MNHEY and SMNVEV (reference sequence). In DNA, the CDR3 is TGTGCCTCCGGTATGCTGGCGGGGCATGAGCAGTTCTTC. Protein sequence: CASGMLAGHEQFF.

The chain uses TRBV28 and TRBJ1-1; D may be TRBD1 (6 bases). V was shortened by 2 bases and J by 1 base, with 14 bases between the two germline ends. CDR3 length equals 16 residues. The germline V gene encodes CDR1 MDHEN and CDR2 SYDVKM. The CDR3 reads CASSLRGGTWNTEAFF. The CDR3, as DNA: TGTGCCAGCAGTTTAAGGGGGGGCACCTGGAACACTGAAGCTTTCTTT.

This clone was detected once. This chain joins TRBV15 and TRBJ1-2, with D possibly matching TRBD1 (5 bases). CDR3 length: 15 residues. Trimming removed 0 bases at V and 3 bases at J, with 11 bases between. Germline V CDR1 and CDR2: LNHNV, YYDKDF (reference sequence). The CDR3, as DNA: TGTGCCACCAGCAGAGAGGGGGACCTATACTATGGCTACACCTTC. Its translation: CATSREGDLYYGYTF.

The rearrangement uses TRBV5-5 and TRBJ2-5; D not certain. CDR1 SGHKS and CDR2 YYEKEE come from the germline V gene (reference sequence). The CDR3 has 14 amino acids. With 0 bases removed from V and 2 bases from J, the gap between germline ends came to 8 bases. In DNA, the CDR3 is TGTGCCAGCAGCTTGGATCCAGCACAAGAGACCCAGTACTTC. Its translation is CASSLDPAQETQYF.

Turning to this clone: Other DNA sequences in the same sample also yield this CDR3. V is TRBV27 and J is TRBJ2-7; D is unclear. The CDR3 spans 13 residues. Germline V gene lookup returns CDR1 MNHEY and CDR2 SMNVEV (reference sequence). Trimming took off 3 bases at V and 0 bases at J, with 6 bases between the two ends. The CDR3 loop reads CASSFGRSYEQYF. The CDR3 DNA reads as TGTGCCAGCAGTTTCGGGCGCTCCTACGAGCAGTACTTC.

The J gene is TRBJ2-7, the V gene TRBV4-1; 7 bases line up with TRBD2. The CDR3 loop spans 15 amino acids. The V gene end was trimmed by 3 bases and the J gene end by 2 bases; junction bases not matched to a gene: 7. The germline CDR1 and CDR2 sequences are MGHRA and YSYEKL. DNA of the CDR3: TGCGCCAGCAGCCAGACGGGACTAACCCCCTACGAGCAGTACTTC. Protein sequence: CASSQTGLTPYEQYF.

V and J are TRBV2 and TRBJ2-3; unclear D gene. Germline loops: CDR1 SNHLY, CDR2 FYNNEI. The V and J ends lost 5 bases and 6 bases respectively, with 3 bases between them. This CDR3 is built from 10 residues. DNA of the CDR3: TGTGCCAGCAGTACCGATACGCAGTATTTT. It yields the protein CASSTDTQYF.

About this clone: Other DNA sequences from this sample encode an identical CDR3 as well. J is TRBJ2-7 and V is TRBV30, with D unclear. Trimming removed 1 base from V and 3 bases from J, with 4 bases in between. The germline gives CDR1 GTSNPN, CDR2 SVGIG (reference sequence). The CDR3 consists of 11 residues. This chain's CDR3 is CAWSGGYEQYF. The CDR3 DNA reads TGTGCCTGGAGTGGTGGCTACGAGCAGTACTTC.

This rearrangement joins TRBV5-6 to TRBJ1-1; no firm D call. Germline CDR1 and CDR2: SGHDT and YYEEEE. CDR3 length equals 16 residues. Trimming shortened V by 3 bases and J by 3 bases, and 18 bases separated the two germline ends. The CDR3 reads CASSSRTDPGHTEAFF. CDR3 nucleotide sequence: TGTGCCAGCAGCTCCCGAACCGACCCTGGGCACACTGAAGCTTTCTTT.

The J gene is TRBJ2-1, the V gene TRBV28, with TRBD1 identical over 8 bases. V shed 5 bases and J 0 bases; nucleotides not matched to a gene: 3. This CDR3 comprises 15 residues. Germline CDR1 is MDHEN and CDR2 is SYDVKM. As DNA, the CDR3 is TGTGCCAGCAGTCGGGACAGGAACTCCTACAATGAGCAGTTCTTC. Protein product: CASSRDRNSYNEQFF.

This chain uses TRBV6-5 with TRBJ2-1; TRBD1 aligns across 8 bases. The CDR3 has 15 residues. Losses at the gene ends were 2 bases for V and 3 bases for J; bases not matched to a gene: 3. CDR1 is MNHEY and CDR2 is SVGAGI in the germline V gene. The CDR3 is CASSYARGLYNEQFF. In nucleotides, the CDR3 is TGTGCCAGCAGTTACGCCAGGGGGCTCTACAATGAGCAGTTCTTC.

J is TRBJ1-4 and V is TRBV7-6, with 7 bases matching TRBD1. CDR3 length: 17 residues. V shed 5 bases, J shed 3 bases, and the junction held 12 bases outside the gene matches. Per germline, CDR1 SGHVS and CDR2 FNYEAQ. The CDR3 bases are TGTGCCAGCAGCAGTCCGGGACAGACCTTCCCTAATGAAAAACTGTTTTTT. Protein sequence: CASSSPGQTFPNEKLFF.

The chain uses TRBV5-1 and TRBJ2-5; D gene unclear. The germline V gene encodes CDR1 SGHRS and CDR2 YFSETQ. This CDR3 is built from 13 residues. Trimming stripped 5 bases from V and 1 base from J, with 9 bases between. Here the CDR3 DNA reads TGCGCCAGCAGAAGCACACTCCAAGAGACCCAGTACTTC. Translating gives CASRSTLQETQYF.

The gene calls are TRBV27 and TRBJ2-3; D tentatively reads TRBD1 or TRBD2 (5 bases each). CDR1 and CDR2 (germline): MNHEY, SMNVEV (reference sequence). V was clipped by 2 bases and J by 7 bases, with 7 bases between them. The CDR3 contains 12 residues. The CDR3 loop reads CASSLLGHTQYF. CDR3 in DNA: TGTGCCAGCAGTTTACTGGGACATACGCAGTATTTT.

This chain joins TRBV14 and TRBJ1-1; D gene ambiguous. The CDR3 has 14 amino acids. The germline V gene has CDR1 SGHDN and CDR2 FVKESK. Trimming took 4 bases from V and 3 from J, leaving 12 bases between them. The CDR3 region is CASSPNSGYTEAFF. The CDR3 coding sequence is TGTGCCAGCAGCCCCAACTCAGGATACACTGAAGCTTTCTTT.

This clone was recorded only once. CDR3 in DNA: TGTGCCAGCAGTGACCGGGCACCACTAGCGGGCGGCGAGACCCAGTACTTC. This codes for CASSDRAPLAGGETQYF. This sequence joins TRBV6-1 and TRBJ2-5; TRBD2 matches 9 bases. Per the germline V gene, CDR1 is MNHNS and CDR2 is SASEGT. CDR3 length equals 17 residues. Germline trimming cut 3 bases from V and 5 bases from J; bases unmatched to any gene: 13.

With regard to this clone: Different DNA sequences within this sample yield the same CDR3. The genes are TRBV7-8 and TRBJ2-5, with unresolved D. The CDR3 sequence is 12 residues long. V lost 1 base and J lost 4, with 4 bases in between. The germline CDR1 and CDR2 sequences are SGHVS and FQNEAQ. The CDR3 coding sequence is TGTGCCAGCAGCTTAGATGGAGAGACCCAGTACTTC. Its protein is CASSLDGETQYF.

The rearrangement links TRBV19 to TRBJ2-2, with 10 positions matching TRBD1. The CDR3 covers 16 residues. Germline V gene data show CDR1 as LNHDA and CDR2 as SQIVND (reference sequence). The J segment lost 6 bases and the V segment lost 7 bases, leaving 11 bases of the junction unmatched. In DNA form, the CDR3 reads TGTGCCAGTAACAGAGACAGGGGGCTTATTGCCGGGGAGCTGTTTTTT. This gives the protein CASNRDRGLIAGELFF.

This sequence joins TRBV2 and TRBJ2-7; no definite D call. With 1 base removed from V and 12 bases from J, the gap between germline ends came to 16 bases. The CDR3 contains 13 residues. Per germline, CDR1 SNHLY and CDR2 FYNNEI. CDR3 region: CASSEVGLVRLYF. In DNA, the CDR3 is TGTGCCAGCAGTGAAGTCGGGTTAGTTCGATTGTACTTC.

This sequence joins TRBV6-6 and TRBJ2-1; D is ambiguous. This CDR3 region has 16 residues. Germline-derived CDR1 and CDR2 are MNHNY and SVGAGI (reference sequence). The V end was cut by 3 bases, the J end by 8 bases, with 20 bases between. CDR3 sequence (DNA): TGTGCCAGCAGTTATAATGATCAAAATTGGCTTTATGAGCAGTTCTTC. As protein: CASSYNDQNWLYEQFF.

A single count supports this clone. The genes are TRBV19 and TRBJ2-3; D gene uncertain. This CDR3 has 14 amino acids. Germline V gene sequence: CDR1 LNHDA, CDR2 SQIVND (reference sequence). The V end lost 10 bases, the J end lost 2 bases, and 16 bases lay between the germline ends. CDR3 region: CATRGTTFTDTQYF. The CDR3 region has the DNA TGTGCCACTAGAGGCACAACTTTCACAGATACGCAGTATTTT.

The J gene is TRBJ2-7, the V gene TRBV28; either TRBD1 or TRBD2 may supply D (5 bases each). With 6 bases removed from V and 2 bases from J, the gap between germline ends came to 20 bases. The CDR3 totals 16 residues. Germline V gene sequence: CDR1 MDHEN, CDR2 SYDVKM. The DNA of the CDR3 is TGTGCCAGCAGCACCGGGACGGAAGTAGGGGCCTACGAGCAGTACTTC. Translation: CASSTGTEVGAYEQYF.

The chain joins TRBV19 to TRBJ1-5; D remains ambiguous. The CDR3 covers 13 residues. The ends were cut back, 3 bases at V and 3 bases at J, with 6 bases in the middle. Germline-derived CDR1 and CDR2 are LNHDA and SQIVND (reference sequence). CDR3 coding DNA: TGTGCCAGTAGTATTCTAGACAATCAGCCCCAGCATTTT. It yields the protein CASSILDNQPQHF.

The chain joins TRBV2 to TRBJ2-5, with D unclear. Germline CDR1 SNHLY, CDR2 FYNNEI. The V end lost 4 bases, the J end lost 2 bases, and 14 bases lay between the germline ends. This CDR3 spans 15 amino acids. As DNA, the CDR3 is TGTGCCAGCAGTGCTTCGGTCGCAGTTCAAGAGACCCAGTACTTC. Protein: CASSASVAVQETQYF.

The chain uses TRBV6-5 and TRBJ2-7; unclear D gene. The CDR3 covers 13 residues. Trimming cost V 2 bases and J 5 bases, with 10 bases left between them. CDR1 is MNHEY, CDR2 SVGAGI, per germline. The CDR3 sequence: CASSYGLGNEQYF. The CDR3 DNA sequence: TGTGCCAGCAGTTACGGGTTGGGGAACGAGCAGTACTTC.

The chain has TRBV19 and TRBJ2-2, with D hard to call. In germline, CDR1 is LNHDA, CDR2 SQIVND (reference sequence). Trimming removed 5 bases from V and 6 bases from J, with 4 bases in between. There are 11 residues in the CDR3. The CDR3 loop is CASSAPGELFF. DNA of the CDR3: TGTGCCAGTAGTGCTCCCGGGGAGCTGTTTTTT. Full variable domain (missing parts from reference TRBV19 and TRBJ2-2): DGGITQSPKYLFRKEGQNVTLSCEQNLNHDAMYWYRQDPGQGLRLIYYSQIVNDFQKGDIAEGYSVSREKKESFPLTVTSAQKNPTAFYLCASSAPGELFFGEGSRLTVL.

This rearrangement joins TRBV4-1 to TRBJ2-7; 9 bases agree with TRBD2. The trim removed 3 bases at V and 3 bases at J, leaving 6 bases unmatched. The CDR3 extends over 15 amino acids. Germline values: CDR1 MGHRA, CDR2 YSYEKL. CDR3 DNA sequence: TGCGCCAGCAGCCACCTTAGCGGGGGCAACTACGAGCAGTACTTC. Amino acids: CASSHLSGGNYEQYF.

CDR3 coding DNA: TGTGCCAGCGAGCCCGCGGTTAGGGGTCAGTACCAAGAGACCCAGTACTTC. It is translated as CASEPAVRGQYQETQYF. The rearrangement links TRBV7-9 to TRBJ2-5, with a tentative D call TRBD1 (5 bases). Germline-derived CDR1 and CDR2 are SEHNR and FQNEAQ (reference sequence). Trimming took off 8 bases at V and 0 bases at J, with 22 bases between the two ends. The CDR3 contains 17 residues.